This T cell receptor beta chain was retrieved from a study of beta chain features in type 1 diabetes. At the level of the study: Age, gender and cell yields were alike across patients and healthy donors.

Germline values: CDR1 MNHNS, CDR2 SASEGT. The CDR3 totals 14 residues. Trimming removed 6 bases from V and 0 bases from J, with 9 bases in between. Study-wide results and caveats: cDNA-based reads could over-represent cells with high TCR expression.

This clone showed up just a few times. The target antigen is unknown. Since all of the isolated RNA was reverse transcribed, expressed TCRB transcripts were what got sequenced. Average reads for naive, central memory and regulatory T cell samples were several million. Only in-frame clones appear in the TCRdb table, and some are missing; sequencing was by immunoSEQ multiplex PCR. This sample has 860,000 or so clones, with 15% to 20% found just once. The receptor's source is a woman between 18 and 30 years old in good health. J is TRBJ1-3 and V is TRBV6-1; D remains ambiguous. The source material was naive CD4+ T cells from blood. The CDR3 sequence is CASSRTSSGNTIYF. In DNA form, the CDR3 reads TGTGCCAGCAGCCGGACGAGCTCTGGAAACACCATATATTTT.